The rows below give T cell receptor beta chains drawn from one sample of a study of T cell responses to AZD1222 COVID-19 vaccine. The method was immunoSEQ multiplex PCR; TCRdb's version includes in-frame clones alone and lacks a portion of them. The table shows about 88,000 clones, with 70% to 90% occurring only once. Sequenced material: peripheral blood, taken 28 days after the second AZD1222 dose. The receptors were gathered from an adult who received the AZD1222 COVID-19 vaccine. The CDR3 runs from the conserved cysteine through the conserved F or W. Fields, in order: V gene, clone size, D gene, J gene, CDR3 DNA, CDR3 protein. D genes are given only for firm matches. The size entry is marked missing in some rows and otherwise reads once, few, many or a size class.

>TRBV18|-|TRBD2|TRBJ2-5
TGTGCCAGCTCACCAGAGCGGGGGGTCCAAGAGACCCAGTACTTC
CASSPERGVQETQYF
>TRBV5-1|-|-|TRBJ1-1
TGCGCCAGCAGCTTGGACTTCAACCTGAACACTGAAGCTTTCTTT
CASSLDFNLNTEAFF
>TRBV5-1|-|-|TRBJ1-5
TGCGCCAGCAGCGAAGACGGGAGCGATCAGCCCCAGCATTTT
CASSEDGSDQPQHF
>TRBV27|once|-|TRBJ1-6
TGTGCCAGCAGTTTGGATTTGGGTTATTCACCCCTCCACTTT
CASSLDLGYSPLHF
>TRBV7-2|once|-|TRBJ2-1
TGTGCCAGCAGCTTAGGCCCAGGGGCCGGGTTCGTCTCCTACAATGAGCAGTTCTTC
CASSLGPGAGFVSYNEQFF
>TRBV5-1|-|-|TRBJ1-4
TGCGCCAGCAGCCCCCTGGGGCTCCGGGGTGAAAAACTGTTTTTT
CASSPLGLRGEKLFF
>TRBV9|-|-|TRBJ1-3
TGTGCCAGCAGCGCCGTAGACTCTGGAAACACCATATATTTT
CASSAVDSGNTIYF
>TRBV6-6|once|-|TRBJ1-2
TGTGCCAGCAGAAAAGGGGGGACTAATGGCTACACCTTC
CASRKGGTNGYTF
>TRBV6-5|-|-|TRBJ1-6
TGTGCCAGCAGTTACTCGGCCAGGTCGGGAAATTCACCCCTCCACTTT
CASSYSARSGNSPLHF
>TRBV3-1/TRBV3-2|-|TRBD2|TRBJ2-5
TGTGCCAGCAGCCAAGATCGCCTAGCGGGGGGCGGGGGGACCCAGTACTTC
CASSQDRLAGGGGTQYF
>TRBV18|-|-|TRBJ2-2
TGTGCCAGCTCACCTAATCAGGGTGGGAACACCGGGGAGCTGTTTTTT
CASSPNQGGNTGELFF
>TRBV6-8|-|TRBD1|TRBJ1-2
TGTGCCAGCAGGAAAGACAGGGGCCTTAACTATGGCTACACCTTC
CASRKDRGLNYGYTF
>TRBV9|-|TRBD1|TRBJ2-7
TGTGCCAGCAGCGTAGGAGGGACAGGGTTCTCCGAGCAGTACTTC
CASSVGGTGFSEQYF
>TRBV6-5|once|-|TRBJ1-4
TGTGCCAGCAGTTACTCGACGGGGGCGCGTGAAAAACTGTTTTTT
CASSYSTGAREKLFF
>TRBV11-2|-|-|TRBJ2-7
TGTGCCAGCAGCGGATCAGGGGGGCGAACAGGGAGAGCCTACGAGCAGTACTTC
CASSGSGGRTGRAYEQYF
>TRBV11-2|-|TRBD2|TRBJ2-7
TGTGCCAGCAGCTTAAGAGGGACTAGCGTGTCCTACGAGCAGTACTTC
CASSLRGTSVSYEQYF
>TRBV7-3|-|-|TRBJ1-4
TGTGCCAGCAGCTTAATCTCCTCACGGGGGCTGAGTGAAAAACTGTTTTTT
CASSLISSRGLSEKLFF
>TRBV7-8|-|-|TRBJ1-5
TGTGCCAGCAGCTTACTGCGGTTTAATAGCAATCAGCCCCAGCATTTT
CASSLLRFNSNQPQHF
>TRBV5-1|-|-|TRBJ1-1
TGCGCCAGCCGTAGGGGCACTGAAGCTTTCTTT
CASRRGTEAFF
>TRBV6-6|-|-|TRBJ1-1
TGTGCCAGCAGCCCCGGGGGCTCTAACACTGAAGCTTTCTTT
CASSPGGSNTEAFF
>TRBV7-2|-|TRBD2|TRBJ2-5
TGTGCCAGCAGCCCGAGCGGACTAGCGGGGGCGGGGGCCCAGTACTTC
CASSPSGLAGAGAQYF
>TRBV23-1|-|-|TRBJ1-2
TGCGCCAGCAGTCCCCCAGCGTCTGATGGCTACACCTTC
CASSPPASDGYTF
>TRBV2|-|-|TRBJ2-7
TGTGCCAGCAGTGGAGGACGGTCCTACGAGCAGTACTTC
CASSGGRSYEQYF
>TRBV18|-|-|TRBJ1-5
TGTGCCAGCTCACATTACGACAGCCGCAATCAGCCCCAGCATTTT
CASSHYDSRNQPQHF
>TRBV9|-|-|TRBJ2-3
TGTGCCAGCAGCGTAATTACTAGCACAGATACGCAGTATTTT
CASSVITSTDTQYF
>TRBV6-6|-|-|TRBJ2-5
TGTGCCAGCAGTTCAGTACAAGAGACCCAGTACTTC
CASSSVQETQYF
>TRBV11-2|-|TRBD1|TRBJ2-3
TGTGCCAGCAGCCCACAGGGGGAGCACTCCACAGATACGCAGTATTTT
CASSPQGEHSTDTQYF
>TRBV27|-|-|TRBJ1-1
TGTGCCAGCAGTTTATACCAGGGGTTGAATACTGAAGCTTTCTTT
CASSLYQGLNTEAFF
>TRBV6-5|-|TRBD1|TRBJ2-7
TGTGCCAGCAGCCGCCCGGACAGGGGTTTCTACGAGCAGTACTTC
CASSRPDRGFYEQYF
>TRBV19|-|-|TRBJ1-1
TGTGCCAGTAGTACCCCGACAGCGAACACTGAAGCTTTCTTT
CASSTPTANTEAFF
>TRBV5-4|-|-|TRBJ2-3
TGTGCCAGCAGCTTAGGGTTGAAAGATAGCACAGATACGCAGTATTTT
CASSLGLKDSTDTQYF
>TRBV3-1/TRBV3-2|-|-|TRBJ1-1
TGTGCCAGCAGCCAAGCTCCAGGACGGTTGACTGAAGCTTTCTTT
CASSQAPGRLTEAFF
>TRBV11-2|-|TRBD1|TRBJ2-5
TGTGCCAGCAGCCTGAGCCTGGGACAGGGGGTGCCCCAGTACTTC
CASSLSLGQGVPQYF
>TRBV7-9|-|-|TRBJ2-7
TGTGCCAGCAGCTTAGGGGCGCAGAACGAGCAGTACTTC
CASSLGAQNEQYF
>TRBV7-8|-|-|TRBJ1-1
TGTGCCAGCAGCTTGCCCGGAAAATTAGTGAACACTGAAGCTTTCTTT
CASSLPGKLVNTEAFF
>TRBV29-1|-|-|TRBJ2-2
TGCCACAATCCCGACCCCGGGGAGCTGTTTTTT
CHNPDPGELFF
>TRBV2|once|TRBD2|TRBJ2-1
TGTGCCAGCAGTGAAGAGTGGGGGACTAGCGGCGGAAATGAGCAGTTCTTC
CASSEEWGTSGGNEQFF
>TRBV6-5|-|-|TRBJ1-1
TGTGCCAGCAGCTCTTACGAAAGGAACACTGAAGCTTTCTTT
CASSSYERNTEAFF
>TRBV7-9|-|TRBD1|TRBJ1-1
TGTGCCAGCAGCTTAGCGCGGGGGACAGGGCACACTGAAGCTTTCTTT
CASSLARGTGHTEAFF
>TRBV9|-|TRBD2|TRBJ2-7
TGTGCCAGCAGCGCGGGGGGGCCGGGTCTAAGGCAGTACTTC
CASSAGGPGLRQYF
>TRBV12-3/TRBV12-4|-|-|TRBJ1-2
TGTGCCAGCAGTTTAGACCGCTATGGCTACACCTTC
CASSLDRYGYTF